This record looks at one TCR beta chain sequence and its context. Its antigen is undetermined. The data were taken from a study of shared clonotypes between healthy human individuals. At the level of the study: Donors, aged 18 to 49, were a couple of women and a few men. Study-wide results and limits: Sampling used blood alone; tissue repertoires probably differ. Estimated richness values were generally larger in naive subsets than in memory subsets.

A CD45RA+ naive subset and a CD45RA-negative memory subset were split from CD4+ cells. Measured with immunoSEQ multiplex PCR; TCRdb has only the in-frame clones, and not every one. Seen here are 2 million to 2.5 million clones, approximately 95% observed once, and the top ten hold 0.1% to 0.15%. V lost 3 bases to trimming and J lost 5 bases, with 16 bases between them. The CDR3 runs to 15 residues. The TCR comes from a man younger than 30 in good health. This sequence joins TRBV23-1 and TRBJ2-5, with D possibly being TRBD1 or TRBD2 (6 bases each). TRBV23-1 is known as an ORF, though its function is uncertain. The sample was naive CD4+ T cells sorted from blood. Subset in this sample: CD45RA+ positively selected. The CDR3 bases are TGCGCCAGCAGTCACTCGCTGGAGGGGGAGGAGACCCAGTACTTC. This codes for CASSHSLEGEETQYF.